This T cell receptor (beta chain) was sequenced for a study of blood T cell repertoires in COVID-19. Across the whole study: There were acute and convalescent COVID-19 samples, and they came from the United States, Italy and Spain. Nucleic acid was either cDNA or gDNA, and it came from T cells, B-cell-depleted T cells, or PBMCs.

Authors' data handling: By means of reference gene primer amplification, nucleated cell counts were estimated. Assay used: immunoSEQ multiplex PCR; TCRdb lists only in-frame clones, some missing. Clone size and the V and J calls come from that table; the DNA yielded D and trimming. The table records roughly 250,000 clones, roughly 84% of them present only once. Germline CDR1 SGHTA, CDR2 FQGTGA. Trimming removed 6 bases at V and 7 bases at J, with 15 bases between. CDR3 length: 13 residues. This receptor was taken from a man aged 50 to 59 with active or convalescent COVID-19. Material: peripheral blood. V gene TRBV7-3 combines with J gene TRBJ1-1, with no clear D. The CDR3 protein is CASRRVSADEAFF. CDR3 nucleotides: TGTGCCAGCAGGAGAGTCAGCGCCGATGAAGCTTTCTTT.